These T cell receptor beta chains were read from a single sample in a study of patients and donors after allogeneic stem cell transplantation. TCRdb passed the RT-PCR reads through MiXCR, listing each CDR3 protein once. The sample carries 28,000 or so distinct CDR3 sequences, 6.5% to 7% recorded once. Sequenced sample: blood, either unsorted or a sorted T cell fraction (not recorded which). These receptors were obtained from a human donor who was either an allogeneic HSCT recipient or a stem cell or donor lymphocyte infusion donor (not recorded which). It is not recorded whose cells these are; they may come from a transplant donor. Both conserved end residues are part of each CDR3. A D gene is named only where the DNA matches it firmly. The size of a clone is reported for some rows only, either as once, few or many, or as a class for expanded clones.

J gene,clone size,D gene,V gene,CDR3 length,CDR3 protein,CDR3 DNA
TRBJ2-5,.,.,TRBV30,15,CAWKGPGAGEETQYF,TGTGCCTGGAAGGGGCCGGGGGCGGGAGAAGAGACCCAGTACTTC
TRBJ2-1,.,.,TRBV6-2/TRBV6-3,14,CASSYSDAHNEQFF,TGTGCCAGCAGTTACTCGGATGCGCACAATGAGCAGTTCTTC
TRBJ2-7,many,TRBD2,TRBV18,14,CASGSGLSSYEQYF,TGTGCCAGTGGTAGCGGGCTAAGCTCCTACGAGCAGTACTTC
TRBJ2-1,.,.,TRBV25-1,12,CASSEPYNEQFF,TGTGCCAGCAGTGAGCCCTACAATGAGCAGTTCTTC
TRBJ2-5,few,.,TRBV7-7,13,CASSLDRTETQYF,TGTGCCAGCAGCTTAGACCGAACGGAGACCCAGTACTTC
TRBJ1-1,many,TRBD1,TRBV5-1,15,CASSLTGGLDTEAFF,TGCGCCAGCAGCTTGACAGGGGGCTTGGACACTGAAGCTTTCTTT
TRBJ2-4,few,TRBD1,TRBV5-8,18,CASSLGTGVNLAKNIQYF,TGTGCCAGCAGCTTGGGGACAGGGGTTAACTTGGCCAAAAACATTCAGTACTTC
TRBJ2-1,many,.,TRBV5-1,15,CASSSTATSYNEQFF,TGCGCCAGCAGCAGCACAGCCACGTCCTACAATGAGCAGTTCTTC
TRBJ2-7,many,.,TRBV25-1,14,CASSRPGDKFEQYF,TGTGCCAGCAGCAGACCTGGGGACAAGTTCGAGCAGTACTTC
TRBJ1-6,.,TRBD1,TRBV5-8,18,CASSLLPLNTGGFSPLHF,TGTGCCAGCAGCTTGCTCCCGTTAAATACAGGGGGGTTTTCACCCCTCCACTTT
TRBJ2-3,few,.,TRBV7-9,16,CASSLALGAGTDTQYF,TGTGCCAGCAGCTTAGCTTTAGGCGCGGGCACAGATACGCAGTATTTT
TRBJ2-1,many,.,TRBV11-2,14,CASSLDLAYNEQFF,TGTGCCAGCAGCTTAGATCTGGCATACAATGAGCAGTTCTTC
TRBJ2-2,.,.,TRBV11-2,15,CASSLNVRDTGELFF,TGTGCCAGCAGCTTGAACGTAAGAGACACCGGGGAGCTGTTTTTT
TRBJ1-2,many,.,TRBV28,11,CASKTHYGYTF,TGTGCCAGCAAGACCCACTATGGCTACACCTTC
TRBJ2-1,many,TRBD2,TRBV7-9,17,CASSLAAGTSVYNEQFF,TGTGCCAGCAGCTTAGCCGCCGGGACTAGCGTTTACAATGAGCAGTTCTTC
TRBJ1-2,many,TRBD1,TRBV7-9,14,CASTGQGLSYGYTF,TGTGCCAGCACGGGACAGGGCTTATCCTATGGCTACACCTTC
TRBJ2-7,.,TRBD1,TRBV20-1,13,CSAPSTGGYEQYF,TGCAGTGCCCCAAGTACAGGGGGGTACGAGCAGTACTTC
TRBJ2-5,many,.,TRBV28,13,CASSKRVEETQYF,TGTGCCAGCAGTAAAAGGGTCGAAGAGACCCAGTACTTC
TRBJ2-2,many,.,TRBV7-6,14,CASSYLLGLGELFF,TGTGCCAGCAGCTATCTTCTAGGGCTCGGGGAGCTGTTTTTT
TRBJ2-7,few,.,TRBV4-1,15,CASSRTRDTTYEQYF,TGCGCCAGCAGCCGCACCCGGGACACTACCTACGAGCAGTACTTC
TRBJ2-5,few,TRBD2,TRBV25-1,15,CASSEFRGGLETQYF,TGTGCCAGCAGTGAATTTCGGGGGGGTCTAGAGACCCAGTACTTC
TRBJ1-5,many,.,TRBV30,13,CAWSPGVDQPQHF,TGTGCCTGGAGTCCAGGGGTGGATCAGCCCCAGCATTTT
TRBJ2-7,.,.,TRBV5-8,12,CASSFGRDEQYF,TGTGCCAGCAGCTTCGGGCGGGACGAGCAGTACTTC
TRBJ1-2,many,.,TRBV29-1,12,CSVERGDYGYTF,TGCAGCGTTGAAAGGGGGGACTATGGCTACACCTTC
TRBJ1-3,many,.,TRBV7-9,15,CASSIRLISGNTIYF,TGTGCCAGCAGCATTAGACTGATCTCTGGAAACACCATATATTTT
TRBJ2-7,few,TRBD1,TRBV28,14,CASSLPTGLTEQYF,TGTGCCAGCAGTTTACCGACAGGGCTAACCGAGCAGTACTTC
TRBJ1-1,many,.,TRBV27,14,CASMGGVLNTEAFF,TGTGCCAGCATGGGGGGAGTCTTGAACACTGAAGCTTTCTTT
TRBJ2-5,.,.,TRBV20-1,14,CSADPGTPQETQYF,TGCAGTGCGGATCCCGGGACTCCCCAAGAGACCCAGTACTTC
TRBJ2-7,medium-sized,.,TRBV7-9,15,CASSPEAGANYEQYF,TGTGCCAGCAGCCCAGAGGCAGGGGCCAACTACGAGCAGTACTTC
TRBJ2-3,many,TRBD2,TRBV12-3/TRBV12-4,13,CASSLWPGLAQYF,TGTGCCAGCAGTTTGTGGCCGGGACTAGCTCAGTATTTT
TRBJ2-7,many,TRBD2,TRBV10-3,17,CAIKVVPLAGAGYEQYF,TGTGCCATCAAAGTAGTCCCCTTAGCGGGAGCGGGGTACGAGCAGTACTTC
TRBJ1-1,medium-sized,.,TRBV10-3,13,CAIRDRQDAEAFF,TGTGCCATCAGGGACCGACAGGACGCTGAAGCTTTCTTT
TRBJ2-7,many,.,TRBV29-1,11,CSVEEGREQYF,TGCAGCGTTGAAGAGGGTAGAGAGCAGTACTTC
TRBJ2-3,few,.,TRBV28,12,CASRVSTDTQYF,TGTGCCAGCAGGGTTTCGACAGATACGCAGTATTTT
TRBJ2-1,many,.,TRBV11-3,14,CASSPGTLYNEQFF,TGTGCCAGCAGCCCAGGGACTTTATACAATGAGCAGTTCTTC
TRBJ2-1,medium-sized,TRBD2,TRBV7-6,18,CASSLVAGEDLYNNEQFF,TGTGCCAGCAGCTTAGTAGCGGGAGAAGACCTTTACAACAATGAGCAGTTCTTC
TRBJ2-6,.,TRBD1,TRBV20-1,18,CSARATGGLISGANVLTF,TGCAGTGCTAGAGCTACAGGGGGCCTTATCTCTGGGGCCAACGTCCTGACTTTC
TRBJ1-1,.,.,TRBV19,13,CASSMYGGTEAFF,TGTGCCAGTAGTATGTATGGGGGGACTGAAGCTTTCTTT
TRBJ2-1,many,TRBD2,TRBV7-9,15,CASSSSGSRLNEQFF,TGTGCCAGCAGCTCTAGCGGGAGTCGTTTGAATGAGCAGTTCTTC
TRBJ2-2,many,.,TRBV20-1,12,CSAKGGTGELFF,TGCAGTGCTAAAGGGGGCACCGGGGAGCTGTTTTTT
TRBJ2-7,few,.,TRBV6-2/TRBV6-3,18,CASSSGAPPLVESYEQYF,TGTGCCAGCAGCTCCGGTGCCCCCCCCTTAGTGGAGTCCTACGAGCAGTACTTC
TRBJ1-1,many,TRBD1,TRBV7-2,14,CASSWDRETTEAFF,TGTGCCAGCAGCTGGGACAGGGAGACCACTGAAGCTTTCTTT
TRBJ2-1,many,TRBD2,TRBV4-2,20,CASSPQIGTSLPDSYNEQFF,TGTGCCAGCAGCCCCCAGATCGGGACTAGCCTGCCTGACTCCTACAATGAGCAGTTCTTC
TRBJ1-1,many,TRBD1,TRBV27,15,CASSKGQGMNTEAFF,TGTGCCAGCAGCAAGGGACAGGGGATGAACACTGAAGCTTTCTTT
TRBJ1-1,.,.,TRBV7-3,15,CASSPDGFTNTEAFF,TGTGCCAGCAGCCCGGACGGGTTCACGAACACTGAAGCTTTCTTT
TRBJ2-2,many,.,TRBV7-9,16,CASSLFPAENTGELFF,TGTGCCAGCAGCTTATTCCCAGCGGAGAACACCGGGGAGCTGTTTTTT
TRBJ2-1,.,TRBD1,TRBV15,15,CATSPLTGHYNEQFF,TGTGCCACCAGCCCCCTGACAGGGCACTACAATGAGCAGTTCTTC
TRBJ2-7,many,.,TRBV6-5,18,CASSYSNVRSTTAYEQYF,TGTGCCAGCAGTTACTCGAATGTCAGGTCCACCACTGCCTACGAGCAGTACTTC
TRBJ2-5,few,.,TRBV5-6,12,CASSLDSETQYF,TGTGCCAGCAGCTTGGACAGTGAGACCCAGTACTTC
TRBJ1-1,many,.,TRBV3-1,13,CASSLDVATEAFF,TGTGCCAGCAGCCTGGATGTGGCCACTGAAGCTTTCTTT
TRBJ2-2,many,.,TRBV24-1,16,CATSGPGTTNTGELFF,TGTGCCACCAGTGGGCCCGGGACAACGAACACCGGGGAGCTGTTTTTT
TRBJ1-2,many,.,TRBV20-1,13,CSARRQENYGYTF,TGCAGTGCTAGGAGGCAGGAAAACTATGGCTACACCTTC
TRBJ2-2,few,.,TRBV6-2/TRBV6-3,13,CASTAGAPGELFF,TGTGCCAGCACAGCAGGGGCCCCCGGGGAGCTGTTTTTT